This T cell receptor (beta chain) was retrieved from a study of response to subunit inactivated influenza vaccine. The study's findings and limits: Authors proposed each seasonal influenza vaccination draws in few new T cells.

Trimming removed 6 bases at V and 6 bases at J, with 15 bases between. CDR1 and CDR2 (germline): WSHSY, SAAADI. The CDR3 has 13 residues. With regard to this clonotype: No antigen is known for it.

TCRdb fed the RT-PCR reads into MiXCR, producing one record per CDR3 protein. Here the sample spans a few hundred thousand distinct CDR3 sequences, 22% being singletons. The source material was PBMCs from blood, sampled approximately 20 months after vaccination. The source of this sequence is a man between 50 and 75 years old who received an inactivated influenza vaccine. J is TRBJ2-7 and V is TRBV10-2; D is possibly TRBD1 (6 bases). The CDR3 region is CASSPGHPSEQYF. DNA of the CDR3: TGCGCCAGCAGCCCGGGACATCCCTCCGAGCAGTACTTC.